This TCR beta chain comes out of a study of identical twins. Trimming removed 1 base at V and 5 bases at J, with 19 bases between. This CDR3 is 17 amino acids long. Germline V gives CDR1 LGHDT, CDR2 YNNKEL (reference sequence). In TCRdb, the 5' RACE reads were re-called with MiXCR into one record per CDR3 protein. The sample holds 350,000 to 450,000 distinct CDR3 sequences; less than 20% are singletons and the top ten take 10% to 15%. Sample: naive T cells sorted from blood. The J gene is TRBJ2-3, the V gene TRBV3-1, with D possibly matching TRBD1 (7 bases). The TCR was taken from a man in his forties or fifties in good health. The chain's CDR3 is CASSQAGGGGVRDTQYF. The CDR3 region has the DNA TGTGCCAGCAGCCAAGCAGGTGGAGGGGGCGTCAGAGATACGCAGTATTTT.